This T cell receptor (beta chain) was obtained from a study of cytomegalovirus exposure and HLA in healthy donors. CDR1 and CDR2 (germline): MNHEY, SVGAGI. The CDR3 sequence is 15 residues long. Amplification used 60 Vbeta primers and 13 Jbeta primers. Using immunoSEQ multiplex PCR, the repertoire was profiled, and TCRdb retains in-frame clones only, with some absent. The data hold 130,000 to 150,000 clones, with around 78% observed a single time. The V and J genes are TRBV6-5 and TRBJ2-5; TRBD1 aligns across 7 bases. The end of the DNA is better explained by TRBJ2-7, so the J call may be wrong. This clonotype was obtained from a man aged 40-49 years in good health and CMV-seropositive. Sequencing used PBMCs. The CDR3 loop reads CASSYSDRAGYEQYF. The CDR3 nucleotides read TGTGCCAGCAGTTACTCAGACAGGGCGGGCTACGAGCAGTACTTC.